What follows are 7 T cell receptor beta chains derived from one specimen sequenced in a study of CD8+ T cells in alopecia areata. TCR sequencing used cDNA made by reverse transcription of extracted RNA. Measured with immunoSEQ multiplex PCR; TCRdb has only the in-frame clones, and not every one. The data contain some 170,000 clones, about 67% of them singletons. The material was CD8+ T cells sorted from blood, obtained at week 0. All receptors come from a human donor with alopecia areata.

V and J are TRBV28 and TRBJ2-3; TRBD2 matches 7 bases. The CDR3 spans 14 residues. The germline V gene encodes CDR1 MDHEN and CDR2 SYDVKM. J was trimmed by 6 bases and V by 4 bases; bases with no gene match: 7. The CDR3 DNA follows: TGTGCCAGCAGTTCCCTGGGCGGGGGTGATACGCAGTATTTT. This codes for CASSSLGGGDTQYF.

The sample holds one count of this clone. The genes are TRBV2 and TRBJ2-7, with 9 nucleotides matching TRBD2. The V segment lost 2 bases and the J segment 3 bases; nucleotides outside the gene matches: 5. Germline V gives CDR1 SNHLY, CDR2 FYNNEI. The CDR3 runs to 15 residues. DNA for the CDR3: TGTGCCAGCAGTGAAATAGCGGGGGACGTCTACGAGCAGTACTTC. It encodes CASSEIAGDVYEQYF.

The chain couples TRBV2 to TRBJ1-5; D remains unclear. The CDR3 is 15 residues long. CDR1 and CDR2 (germline): SNHLY, FYNNEI. The V end was cut by 1 base, the J end by 3 bases, with 10 bases between. The CDR3 sequence is CASSEVDQLNQPQHF. CDR3 in DNA: TGTGCCAGCAGTGAAGTCGACCAGCTCAATCAGCCCCAGCATTTT.

This clone turned up a few times. J is TRBJ2-7 and V is TRBV6-5; D is undetermined. The CDR3 loop spans 13 amino acids. Deletions cut 2 bases from V and 4 bases from J, with 9 bases between. The germline V gene encodes CDR1 MNHEY and CDR2 SVGAGI. This chain's CDR3 is CASSYTRQYEQYF. DNA for the CDR3: TGTGCCAGCAGTTACACTCGACAATACGAGCAGTACTTC.

V is TRBV10-3 and J is TRBJ2-7; TRBD1 is a possible D gene (5 bases). The germline CDR1 and CDR2 sequences are ENHRY and SYGVKD. The CDR3 has 15 residues. With 10 bases removed from V and 2 bases from J, the gap between germline ends came to 21 bases. The CDR3 loop is CATESETETTYEQYF. CDR3 sequence (DNA): TGTGCCACCGAGAGTGAGACAGAAACAACCTACGAGCAGTACTTC.

A few counts support this clone. V gene TRBV5-6 combines with J gene TRBJ1-5, with 7 bases aligning to TRBD1. Germline V gives CDR1 SGHDT, CDR2 YYEEEE. The CDR3 has 15 amino acids. Losses at the gene ends were 4 bases for V and 3 bases for J; bases not matched to a gene: 7. The CDR3 spells CASSAGQDLNQPQHF. Here the CDR3 DNA reads TGTGCCAGCAGCGCAGGACAGGACCTCAATCAGCCCCAGCATTTT.

The chain has TRBV2 and TRBJ2-3; D may match TRBD1 or TRBD2 (6 bases each). The CDR3 extends over 15 amino acids. The ends were cut back, 4 bases at V and 5 bases at J, with 16 bases in the middle. Germline V gene data show CDR1 as SNHLY and CDR2 as FYNNEI. The CDR3 reads CASSGLIGGIDTQYF. CDR3 in DNA: TGTGCCAGCAGTGGATTGATAGGGGGGATAGATACGCAGTATTTT.